The source of this T cell receptor (beta chain) is a study of blood T cell repertoires in COVID-19. This clone has just one count. The CDR3 loop spans 16 amino acids. Losses at the gene ends were 9 bases for V and 7 bases for J; bases not matched to a gene: 11. The germline gives CDR1 MNHGY, CDR2 SAAAGT. Authors' data handling: Estimation of nucleated cell counts was performed using reference gene primer amplification. Sequencing was performed with immunoSEQ multiplex PCR; in TCRdb, only in-frame clones are kept and a portion is missing. V and J calls plus clone size are reproduced from that table; the DNA served to infer D and trimming. Among 130,000 or so clones listed, around four fifths were seen once.

Sequenced material: peripheral blood. The TCR was taken from a human donor in a cohort sampled during active COVID-19. The genes are TRBV6-8 and TRBJ2-5; 16 nucleotides align to TRBD2. CDR3 sequence: CARSKGLAGGRRTQYF. CDR3 DNA sequence: TGTGCCAGATCCAAGGGACTAGCGGGGGGGCGCAGGACCCAGTACTTC.